The rows below give T cell receptor beta chains drawn from one sample of a study of post-analysis software for immune sequencing data. TCRdb redid the calling of the PCR reads with MiXCR, one entry per CDR3 protein. This table holds 650,000 to 900,000 distinct CDR3 sequences, more than 45% found once. What was sequenced was blood. These receptors all come from a girl under 18 with multiple sclerosis. The CDR3 runs from the conserved cysteine through the conserved F or W. D genes are given only for firm matches. Expanded clones are given a class, and other clones once, few, many or no size at all.

CDR3: CASSLRDTSSYEQYF
DNA: TGTGCCAGCAGCCTCCGGGACACCAGCTCCTACGAGCAGTACTTC
J: TRBJ2-7
size: few
V: TRBV5-5
D: .
length: 15

CDR3: CASSLVVDAENIQYF
DNA: TGTGCCAGCAGCTTAGTCGTGGATGCGGAAAACATTCAGTACTTC
J: TRBJ2-4
size: once
V: TRBV7-2
D: .
length: 15

CDR3: CASSRTLGGYTF
DNA: TGTGCCAGCAGCCGAACTCTGGGCGGCTACACCTTC
J: TRBJ1-2
size: few
V: TRBV12-3/TRBV12-4
D: .
length: 12

CDR3: CASSSPGGREQYF
DNA: TGTGCCAGCAGTTCGCCCGGGGGGCGGGAGCAGTACTTC
J: TRBJ2-7
size: few
V: TRBV12-3/TRBV12-4
D: .
length: 13

CDR3: CASSYLEPDTQYF
DNA: TGTGCCAGCAGTTACCTAGAGCCAGATACGCAGTATTTT
J: TRBJ2-3
size: .
V: TRBV6-7
D: .
length: 13

CDR3: CASSPRGSEQFF
DNA: TGTGCCAGCAGCCCACGGGGGAGTGAGCAGTTCTTC
J: TRBJ2-1
size: .
V: TRBV13
D: .
length: 12

CDR3: CASSLDYLQETQYF
DNA: TGTGCCAGCAGCTTAGATTACCTACAAGAGACCCAGTACTTC
J: TRBJ2-5
size: .
V: TRBV7-6
D: .
length: 14

CDR3: CASRGSGHTYEQYF
DNA: TGTGCCAGCAGGGGTAGCGGGCATACCTACGAGCAGTACTTC
J: TRBJ2-7
size: .
V: TRBV6-2/TRBV6-3
D: TRBD2
length: 14

CDR3: CASSLPTEVDQPQHF
DNA: TGTGCCAGCAGTTTACCGACAGAGGTCGATCAGCCCCAGCATTTT
J: TRBJ1-5
size: .
V: TRBV28
D: .
length: 15

CDR3: CASRGDSSYNSPLHF
DNA: TGTGCCAGCAGAGGGGATAGCTCCTATAATTCACCCCTCCACTTT
J: TRBJ1-6
size: .
V: TRBV2
D: .
length: 15

CDR3: CASSPRGQGSQPQHF
DNA: TGTGCCAGCAGTCCCCGGGGACAGGGGAGTCAGCCCCAGCATTTT
J: TRBJ1-5
size: .
V: TRBV6-5
D: TRBD1
length: 15

CDR3: CASSQQTGGDGYEQYF
DNA: TGTGCCAGCAGCCAACAAACAGGGGGCGATGGGTACGAGCAGTACTTC
J: TRBJ2-7
size: .
V: TRBV7-9
D: TRBD1
length: 16

CDR3: CSVEDLADGYTF
DNA: TGCAGCGTTGAAGATCTAGCCGATGGCTACACCTTC
J: TRBJ1-2
size: .
V: TRBV29-1
D: .
length: 12

CDR3: CASAPQGIPYYEQYF
DNA: TGTGCCAGCGCTCCTCAGGGGATCCCTTACTACGAGCAGTACTTC
J: TRBJ2-7
size: .
V: TRBV27
D: .
length: 15

CDR3: CSVEMGQGKETQYF
DNA: TGCAGCGTTGAAATGGGACAGGGGAAAGAGACCCAGTACTTC
J: TRBJ2-5
size: few
V: TRBV29-1
D: TRBD1
length: 14

CDR3: CASSQGPTEAFF
DNA: TGTGCCAGCAGCCAGGGCCCCACTGAAGCTTTCTTT
J: TRBJ1-1
size: few
V: TRBV6-5
D: .
length: 12

CDR3: CASSPVPVTDEQYF
DNA: TGTGCCAGCTCACCAGTCCCAGTGACCGACGAGCAGTACTTC
J: TRBJ2-7
size: .
V: TRBV18
D: .
length: 14

CDR3: CASSYVLQGYYGYTF
DNA: TGTGCCAGCAGTTACGTGCTACAGGGGTACTATGGCTACACCTTC
J: TRBJ1-2
size: .
V: TRBV6-2/TRBV6-3
D: TRBD1
length: 15

CDR3: CASSPTESHAELFF
DNA: TGTGCCAGCTCACCAACCGAGTCCCATGCGGAGCTGTTTTTT
J: TRBJ2-2
size: .
V: TRBV18
D: .
length: 14

CDR3: CASSGRTSGSNSQSSYNEQFF
DNA: TGTGCCAGCAGCGGCCGGACTAGCGGGAGCAATAGCCAGAGCTCCTACAATGAGCAGTTCTTC
J: TRBJ2-1
size: .
V: TRBV11-1
D: TRBD2
length: 21

CDR3: CASSAGTGAYNEQFF
DNA: TGTGCCAGCAGCGCAGGGACAGGGGCCTACAATGAGCAGTTCTTC
J: TRBJ2-1
size: few
V: TRBV7-9
D: TRBD1
length: 15

CDR3: CASTLNSNQPQHF
DNA: TGTGCCAGCACCTTGAATAGCAATCAGCCCCAGCATTTT
J: TRBJ1-5
size: once
V: TRBV7-2
D: .
length: 13

CDR3: CSAMDSNYEQYF
DNA: TGCAGCGCTATGGACAGTAACTACGAGCAGTACTTC
J: TRBJ2-7
size: .
V: TRBV29-1
D: .
length: 12

CDR3: CSAWTSSYEQYF
DNA: TGCAGTGCTTGGACTAGCTCCTACGAGCAGTACTTC
J: TRBJ2-7
size: few
V: TRBV20-1
D: TRBD2
length: 12